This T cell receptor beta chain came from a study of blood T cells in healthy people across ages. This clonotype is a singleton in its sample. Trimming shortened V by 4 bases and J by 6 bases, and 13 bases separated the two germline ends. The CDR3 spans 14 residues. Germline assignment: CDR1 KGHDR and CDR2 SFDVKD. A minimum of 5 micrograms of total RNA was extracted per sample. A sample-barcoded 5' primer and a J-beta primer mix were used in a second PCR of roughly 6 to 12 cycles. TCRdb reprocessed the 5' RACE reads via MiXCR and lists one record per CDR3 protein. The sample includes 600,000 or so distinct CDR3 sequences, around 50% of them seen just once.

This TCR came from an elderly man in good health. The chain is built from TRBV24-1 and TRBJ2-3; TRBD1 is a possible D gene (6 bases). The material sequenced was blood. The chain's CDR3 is CATSEDGQRDTQYF. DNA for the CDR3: TGTGCCACCAGTGAGGACGGACAGAGGGATACGCAGTATTTT.